This T cell receptor beta chain stems from a study of CXCR3-negative and CXCR3-positive naive CD8 T cells. For the study at large: Across all libraries, TRB reads numbered about 135 million, with about 1.5 +/- 0.3 million in each library. Points from the study as a whole: Relative to memory CD8+ cells, whose diversity was much lower, both naive subsets had comparably high diversity. More hydrophobic TRB CDR3s were found in CXCR3-positive naive cells than in CXCR3-negative naive cells. For naive cells, CXCR3-negative and CXCR3-positive subsets had similar TRBV-TRBJ usage; for memory cells, usage differed.

CDR1 is MNHEY, CDR2 SVGEGT, per germline. This CDR3 has 15 residues. UMI-tagged TRB cDNA libraries were built via 5' RACE. After re-calling the 5' RACE reads, TCRdb lists one entry per CDR3 protein, DNA absent. The sample table includes fewer than 95,000 distinct CDR3 sequences. About this clonotype: No antigen is known for it.

V gene TRBV6-2 or TRBV6-3 combines with J gene TRBJ1-1. Sequenced input: naive CXCR3- CD8+ T cells from blood. The subset here: CD45RO-CCR7+CD27+CD95- naive CD8+ T cells lacking CXCR3 (TNR3-). The TCR sequence derives from a human donor in good health. Some clones in this sample may be carry-over from other donors' samples. The CDR3 sequence: CASSYLADSKTEAFF.